The rows below give T cell receptor beta chains drawn from one sample of a study of technical replicates of blood from a handful of donors. Some clones are missing from TCRdb's copy, which holds only in-frame ones; the method was immunoSEQ multiplex PCR. The sample includes approximately 79,000 clones, just under 95% seen only once; the top ten take approximately 0.25%. The source material was T cells isolated from PBMCs. These receptors were obtained from a human donor in good health. Both conserved end residues are part of each CDR3. The D gene is left open where the match is weak. Not every row has a clone size; where given, it reads once, few, many or a size class.

j_gene,abundance,d_gene,v_gene,CDR3aa,CDR3nt
TRBJ1-3,-,-,TRBV5-4,CASTLGSSGNTIYF,TGTGCCAGCACCCTAGGCTCCTCTGGAAACACCATATATTTT
TRBJ1-1,-,TRBD1,TRBV11-2,CASSYHEGAMNTEAFF,TGTGCCAGCAGCTACCACGAGGGGGCAATGAACACTGAAGCTTTCTTT
TRBJ1-2,-,-,TRBV2,CASSEGQYGYTF,TGTGCCAGCAGTGAGGGACAATATGGCTACACCTTC
TRBJ2-7,-,TRBD1,TRBV5-1,CASSVGQGPSEQYF,TGCGCCAGCAGCGTAGGACAGGGACCTAGCGAGCAGTACTTC
TRBJ1-1,-,TRBD1,TRBV11-2,CASSSLRTGNTEAFF,TGTGCCAGCAGCTCCCTCCGGACAGGGAACACTGAAGCTTTCTTT
TRBJ1-5,-,-,TRBV6-1,CASRDSSNQPQHF,TGTGCCAGCAGGGACAGTAGCAATCAGCCCCAGCATTTT
TRBJ1-5,-,-,TRBV6-1,CASNPPGQPQHF,TGTGCCAGCAACCCACCGGGACAGCCCCAGCATTTT
TRBJ2-3,-,-,TRBV15,CATSRVPGERTDTQYF,TGTGCCACCAGCAGAGTTCCGGGGGAGCGCACAGATACGCAGTATTTT
TRBJ1-2,-,-,TRBV2,CASWIEGTQGYTF,TGTGCCAGCTGGATTGAGGGAACTCAGGGCTACACCTTC
TRBJ2-1,-,TRBD2,TRBV28,CASSLRTSGSYNEQFF,TGTGCCAGCAGTTTACGAACTAGCGGGAGCTACAATGAGCAGTTCTTC
TRBJ2-7,-,-,TRBV14,CASSDGTSWAYEQYF,TGTGCCAGCAGTGACGGAACTAGTTGGGCCTACGAGCAGTACTTC
TRBJ2-5,-,-,TRBV11-2,CASTHREETQYF,TGTGCCAGCACCCACCGGGAAGAGACCCAGTACTTC
TRBJ2-7,-,TRBD1,TRBV13,CASSPGSGGLTYEQYF,TGTGCCAGCAGCCCCGGGTCAGGGGGATTGACCTACGAGCAGTACTTC
TRBJ1-1,-,-,TRBV7-6,CASSLGTLTEAFF,TGTGCCAGCAGCTTGGGGACTCTTACTGAAGCTTTCTTT
TRBJ2-2,-,TRBD2,TRBV30,CAWEGRAIRSSGELFF,TGTGCCTGGGAGGGGAGGGCAATTAGGAGTTCCGGGGAGCTGTTTTTT
TRBJ2-5,-,TRBD2,TRBV10-3,CAISDMGGIDQETQYF,TGTGCCATCAGTGATATGGGGGGGATCGACCAAGAGACCCAGTACTTC
TRBJ2-5,-,TRBD1,TRBV4-1,CASSQSKRGPAGGETQYF,TGCGCCAGCAGCCAATCTAAACGTGGGCCCGCAGGGGGAGAGACCCAGTACTTC
TRBJ2-5,once,TRBD2,TRBV2,CASRLRGGETQYF,TGTGCCAGCCGTCTACGGGGAGGGGAGACCCAGTACTTC
TRBJ1-2,-,-,TRBV5-1,CASSLDSGDNYGYTF,TGCGCCAGCAGCTTGGACTCAGGGGATAACTATGGCTACACCTTC
TRBJ2-1,-,-,TRBV5-1,CASSSKGGSSYNEQFF,TGCGCCAGCAGCTCCAAAGGGGGAAGCTCCTACAATGAGCAGTTCTTC
TRBJ2-5,-,TRBD1,TRBV11-2,CASSYGQGKETQYF,TGTGCCAGCAGCTACGGACAGGGTAAAGAGACCCAGTACTTC
TRBJ1-2,-,TRBD1,TRBV29-1,CSVERAARDRDYGYTF,TGCAGCGTTGAACGCGCTGCCCGGGACAGAGACTATGGCTACACCTTC
TRBJ1-3,-,TRBD1,TRBV16,CASSHPSSDDRGENTIYF,TGTGCCAGCAGCCATCCATCCTCTGATGACAGGGGAGAAAACACCATATATTTT
TRBJ1-2,-,TRBD1,TRBV2,CARIVTGTGHGYTF,TGTGCCAGAATCGTGACCGGGACAGGGCATGGCTACACCTTC
TRBJ1-5,-,-,TRBV19,CASRDRGYSNQPQHF,TGTGCCAGTAGGGACCGGGGTTATAGCAATCAGCCCCAGCATTTT
TRBJ2-4,-,TRBD2,TRBV7-9,CASSPGPTSGRDTNIQYF,TGTGCCAGCAGCCCCGGCCCTACTAGCGGGAGGGATACGAACATTCAGTACTTC
TRBJ2-3,-,-,TRBV7-9,CASSFLWRGDTDTQYF,TGTGCCAGCAGCTTTTTATGGCGGGGAGACACAGATACGCAGTATTTT
TRBJ1-4,-,TRBD1,TRBV7-9,CASSSQGGDEKLFF,TGTGCCAGCAGCTCTCAGGGGGGCGATGAAAAACTGTTTTTT
TRBJ2-7,-,TRBD2,TRBV6-1,CASSDPGRAREQYF,TGTGCCAGCAGTGACCCGGGGAGGGCAAGAGAGCAGTACTTC
TRBJ2-5,-,TRBD1,TRBV18,CASTPGTGGETQYF,TGTGCCAGCACCCCAGGAACAGGGGGAGAGACCCAGTACTTC
TRBJ1-1,-,-,TRBV2,CASREQGGSTEAFF,TGTGCCAGCAGGGAACAGGGAGGAAGCACTGAAGCTTTCTTT
TRBJ2-2,-,TRBD2,TRBV13,CASSLLAGRSTGELFF,TGTGCCAGCAGCTTGCTAGCGGGGCGAAGCACCGGGGAGCTGTTTTTT
TRBJ2-1,-,-,TRBV7-9,CASSLWTPKGDEQFF,TGTGCCAGCAGCCTATGGACACCGAAGGGCGATGAGCAGTTCTTC
TRBJ2-7,-,TRBD1,TRBV14,CASSQTGQGYEQYF,TGTGCCAGCAGCCAAACGGGACAGGGCTACGAGCAGTACTTC
TRBJ1-1,-,-,TRBV6-1,CASSELVGAEAFF,TGTGCCAGCAGTGAATTGGTGGGAGCTGAAGCTTTCTTT
TRBJ2-1,-,-,TRBV20-1,CSAFQGNEQFF,TGCAGTGCTTTTCAGGGGAATGAGCAGTTCTTC
TRBJ1-1,-,TRBD1,TRBV5-6,CASSFRDRALQGAFF,TGTGCCAGCAGCTTCCGGGACAGGGCCCTACAGGGAGCTTTCTTT
TRBJ1-1,-,-,TRBV12-5,CASGLVLRGHTEAFF,TGTGCTAGTGGTTTGGTACTTCGGGGACATACTGAAGCTTTCTTT
TRBJ2-5,-,TRBD2,TRBV9,CASSGQTSGGPHF,TGTGCCAGCAGCGGCCAGACTAGCGGGGGACCACACTTC
TRBJ2-1,-,TRBD2,TRBV11-2,CASSPVAGGHVNEQFF,TGTGCCAGCAGCCCGGTAGCGGGGGGGCACGTCAATGAGCAGTTCTTC
TRBJ1-1,-,-,TRBV6-1,CASSESRKTGEAFF,TGTGCCAGCAGTGAATCCAGAAAAACAGGGGAAGCTTTCTTT
TRBJ1-5,-,-,TRBV25-1,CASSVLGGEPQHF,TGTGCCAGCAGTGTGCTGGGAGGTGAGCCCCAGCATTTT
TRBJ2-2,-,-,TRBV5-5,CASSTLSTGELFF,TGTGCCAGCAGCACACTATCGACCGGGGAGCTGTTTTTT
TRBJ2-7,-,TRBD2,TRBV28,CASSSPGLADEQYF,TGTGCCAGCAGTTCTCCGGGACTAGCGGACGAGCAGTACTTC
TRBJ1-3,-,-,TRBV5-1,CASRPLGGDTKGFFDRNTIYF,TGCGCCAGCAGACCCCTCGGGGGGGACACAAAGGGGTTTTTCGATCGAAACACCATATATTTT
TRBJ1-1,few,-,TRBV30,CAWSFQGNTEAFF,TGTGCCTGGAGTTTCCAGGGAAACACTGAAGCTTTCTTT
TRBJ1-1,-,-,TRBV30,CAWSPFTEAFF,TGTGCCTGGAGCCCTTTCACTGAAGCTTTCTTT